The 26 T cell receptor beta chains below were found in one sample sequenced in a study of blood T cell repertoires in COVID-19. The table came from immunoSEQ multiplex PCR; TCRdb's copy has only in-frame clones and leaves some out. This sample has roughly 500,000 clones, with roughly 90% found just once. Source material: PBMCs or T cells enriched from blood (not recorded which). All receptors derive from a woman aged 40-49 years who had recovered from COVID-19.

This rearrangement joins TRBV7-9 to TRBJ2-5; 7 bases agree with TRBD2. The germline V gene encodes CDR1 SEHNR and CDR2 FQNEAQ (reference sequence). J was trimmed by 4 bases and V by 6 bases; bases with no gene match: 5. The CDR3 runs 13 residues. This CDR3 is CASSLREGETQYF. For the CDR3, the DNA is TGTGCCAGCAGTTTAAGGGAGGGAGAGACCCAGTACTTC.

This clone was observed a few times. This chain connects TRBV6-6 to TRBJ2-7; D unresolved. V lost 0 bases, J lost 3 bases, and 6 bases lay in between. This CDR3 contains 13 residues. CDR1 and CDR2 (germline): MNHNY, SVGAGI (reference sequence). The CDR3 reads CASSYSANYEQYF. CDR3 DNA: TGTGCCAGCAGTTACTCGGCCAACTACGAGCAGTACTTC.

This sequence joins TRBV19 and TRBJ1-5, with 7 nucleotides matching TRBD1. J lost 3 bases, V lost 3 bases, and 8 bases had no gene match. This CDR3 contains 16 residues. Looked up from germline, CDR1 is LNHDA and CDR2 is SQIVND (reference sequence). The CDR3 DNA is TGTGCCAGTAGTATCAAAGACAGGGCTCCCAATCAGCCCCAGCATTTT. Its translation is CASSIKDRAPNQPQHF.

V usage is TRBV4-3 and J usage is TRBJ2-2; a weak D match, TRBD1 (6 bases). Germline CDR1 LGHNA, CDR2 YSLEER. Trimming cost V 0 bases and J 0 bases, with 11 bases left between them. The CDR3 contains 17 residues. The CDR3 spells CASSQDRAGANTGELFF. DNA for the CDR3: TGCGCCAGCAGCCAAGATAGGGCAGGGGCGAACACCGGGGAGCTGTTTTTT.

The chain uses TRBV24-1 and TRBJ2-1, with 13 bases lining up with TRBD2. Trimming removed 2 bases from V and 8 bases from J; junction bases left unmatched: 2. The CDR3 is 15 amino acids. Per the germline V gene, CDR1 is KGHDR and CDR2 is SFDVKD. The CDR3 DNA follows: TGTGCCACCAGTGATTACGGACTAGCGGGAGATGAGCAGTTCTTC. Residues: CATSDYGLAGDEQFF.

The chain carries TRBV11-2 and TRBJ1-1; possible D gene TRBD1, 5 bases. The germline V and J ends were trimmed by 5 bases and 4 bases, with 14 bases remaining between them. In germline, CDR1 is SGHAT, CDR2 FQNNGV. The CDR3 extends over 14 amino acids. Here the CDR3 DNA reads TGTGCCAGCAGCCAAGACAGACTTGCCACTGAAGCTTTCTTT. Protein product: CASSQDRLATEAFF.

This chain links TRBV18 with TRBJ1-4, with 7 bases lining up with TRBD1. The trim removed 6 bases at V and 4 bases at J, leaving 11 bases unmatched. The CDR3 is made up of 16 amino acids. CDR1 and CDR2 (germline): KGHSH, LQKENI. The CDR3 is CASSHRTGTVNEKLFF. In DNA, the CDR3 is TGTGCCAGCTCGCACAGAACCGGGACAGTTAATGAAAAACTGTTTTTT.

This clone was recorded a few times. This sequence joins TRBV19 and TRBJ1-1, with TRBD1 as a possible D gene (6 bases). Deletions cut 4 bases from V and 0 bases from J, with 12 bases between. The CDR3 loop spans 15 amino acids. The germline CDR1 and CDR2 sequences are LNHDA and SQIVND (reference sequence). CDR3 DNA: TGTGCCAGTAGTAAATCTCGACAGGTGAACACTGAAGCTTTCTTT. This encodes CASSKSRQVNTEAFF.

This chain uses TRBV5-1 with TRBJ1-2; D gene ambiguous. The CDR3 has 13 amino acids. V lost 0 bases and J lost 4, with 7 bases in between. Germline V CDR1 and CDR2: SGHRS, YFSETQ. The CDR3 is CASSLERFYGYTF. CDR3 nucleotides: TGCGCCAGCAGCTTGGAGCGCTTCTATGGCTACACCTTC.

The rearrangement links TRBV5-1 to TRBJ2-7; D is perhaps TRBD2 (7 bases). The CDR3 sequence is 14 residues long. V dropped 0 bases and J dropped 3 bases, with 10 bases sitting between them. Germline CDR1 and CDR2: SGHRS and YFSETQ. As DNA, the CDR3 is TGCGCCAGCAGCTTGGAGAGGGGGGGCTACGAGCAGTACTTC. Translated, it gives CASSLERGGYEQYF.

The chain employs TRBV19 and TRBJ2-2; perhaps TRBD1 as D (5 bases). Germline assignment: CDR1 LNHDA and CDR2 SQIVND (reference sequence). CDR3 size: 14 residues. Trimming left V 7 bases short and J 6 bases short, with 15 bases between. Written as DNA, the CDR3 is TGTGCCAGTACCCGACAAGGGGTAGCCGGGGAGCTGTTTTTT. Amino acids: CASTRQGVAGELFF.

The rearrangement links TRBV13 to TRBJ2-2, with TRBD1 matching 7 bases. The trim removed 5 bases at V and 2 bases at J, leaving 5 bases unmatched. The germline V gene encodes CDR1 PRHDT and CDR2 FYEKMQ (reference sequence). This CDR3 comprises 15 residues. As DNA, the CDR3 is TGTGCCAGCAGCCGACAGGGCCCAAACACCGGGGAGCTGTTTTTT. This sequence encodes CASSRQGPNTGELFF.

V gene TRBV5-4 combines with J gene TRBJ1-4; 7 positions agree with TRBD1. The junction had 3 bases not matched to a gene; V was cut back by 3 bases and J by 1 base. The CDR3 is made up of 15 amino acids. Germline CDR1 reads SGHNT; CDR2 reads YYREEE (reference sequence). This CDR3 reads CASSSQGGTNEKLFF. The CDR3 DNA follows: TGTGCCAGCAGCTCGCAGGGGGGAACTAATGAAAAACTGTTTTTT.

CDR3 DNA: TGTGCCAGCAGCTCCTACGGGAGACAGGGGTCAGATACGCAGTATTTT. It encodes CASSSYGRQGSDTQYF. The rearrangement uses TRBV7-9 and TRBJ2-3; 8 bases match TRBD1. The CDR3 is 16 amino acids. Germline values: CDR1 SEHNR, CDR2 FQNEAQ (reference sequence). The junction had 10 bases not matched to a gene; V was cut back by 4 bases and J by 4 bases.

The rearrangement joins TRBV6-6 to TRBJ1-2, with D tentatively TRBD1 (5 bases). CDR3 length: 20 amino acids. Germline values: CDR1 MNHNY, CDR2 SVGAGI (reference sequence). V gave up 6 bases and J gave up 3 bases, with 32 bases separating them. The CDR3 loop is CASSQGPRGLRSYAHYGYTF. The CDR3 DNA is TGTGCCAGCAGCCAGGGACCGAGGGGACTCCGGTCTTATGCTCACTATGGCTACACCTTC.

The chain combines TRBV6-4 with TRBJ1-2, with 8 bases matching TRBD1. Looked up from germline, CDR1 is MRHNA and CDR2 is SNTAGT. The CDR3 length is 14 residues. The J segment lost 7 bases and the V segment lost 4 bases, leaving 8 bases of the junction unmatched. CDR3 sequence (DNA): TGTGCCAGCAGTGCCGGACAGGGCGGACTTGGCTACACCTTC. As protein: CASSAGQGGLGYTF.

V gene TRBV10-3 combines with J gene TRBJ2-7, with a weak D call TRBD1 (5 bases). This CDR3 comprises 14 residues. The germline gives CDR1 ENHRY, CDR2 SYGVKD. Between the trimmed V and J ends, which lost 4 bases and 3 bases, there was a span of 13 bases. The CDR3 DNA follows: TGTGCCATCAGTGGGGGCACTGATATCTACGAGCAGTACTTC. This encodes CAISGGTDIYEQYF.

CDR3 sequence reads: CASSPASGRADTQYF. As DNA, the CDR3 is TGTGCCAGCAGCCCTGCTAGCGGGAGGGCAGATACGCAGTATTTT. V usage is TRBV4-2 and J usage is TRBJ2-3; TRBD2 aligns across 12 bases. Germline values: CDR1 LGHNA, CDR2 YNFKEQ. The ends lost 4 bases at V and 4 bases at J; junction bases unmatched: 3. CDR3 length: 15 residues.

The chain combines TRBV29-1 with TRBJ2-7; TRBD1 matches 8 bases. The CDR3 consists of 12 residues. From germline, CDR1 is SQVTM and CDR2 ANQGSEA. J gave up 3 bases and V 7 bases, and 5 bases lay outside the gene matches. This CDR3 is CSALDRVYEQYF. The CDR3 nucleotides read TGCAGCGCTTTGGACAGGGTCTACGAGCAGTACTTC.

J is TRBJ1-1 and V is TRBV19; no firm D call. This CDR3 spans 11 amino acids. V lost 5 bases to trimming and J lost 2 bases, with 3 bases between them. In germline, CDR1 is LNHDA, CDR2 SQIVND (reference sequence). The CDR3 DNA sequence: TGTGCCAGTAGTCATAACACTGAAGCTTTCTTT. It encodes CASSHNTEAFF.

The V and J genes are TRBV5-1 and TRBJ1-6; 9 bases fit TRBD1. The CDR3 totals 15 residues. Germline V gene data show CDR1 as SGHRS and CDR2 as YFSETQ. The trim removed 4 bases at V and 8 bases at J, leaving 7 bases unmatched. CDR3 in amino acids: CASSPTGTGYSPLHF. CDR3 DNA sequence: TGCGCCAGCAGCCCAACCGGGACAGGGTATTCACCCCTCCACTTT.

The chain recombines TRBV14 with TRBJ1-3; D may be TRBD1 (6 bases). The CDR3 consists of 13 residues. V dropped 3 bases and J dropped 7 bases, with 10 bases sitting between them. Germline V gives CDR1 SGHDN, CDR2 FVKESK. CDR3 residues: CASSHYQGNTIYF. The CDR3 DNA reads TGTGCCAGCAGCCATTACCAGGGGAACACCATATATTTT. Full variable domain (remainder filled in from reference TRBV14 and TRBJ1-3): EAGVTQFPSHSVIEKGQTVTLRCDPISGHDNLYWYRRVMGKEIKFLLHFVKESKQDESGMPNNRFLAERTGGTYSTLKVQPAELEDSGVYFCASSHYQGNTIYFGEGSWLTVV.

V is TRBV2 and J is TRBJ1-1; the match to TRBD1 covers 7 bases. With 6 bases clipped from V and 5 bases from J, the junction kept 9 bases outside the gene matches. From germline, CDR1 is SNHLY and CDR2 FYNNEI. The CDR3 is made up of 14 amino acids. CDR3 in amino acids: CASRATGPGTEAFF. CDR3 nucleotides: TGTGCCAGCAGAGCGACAGGGCCTGGGACTGAAGCTTTCTTT.

The chain joins TRBV10-3 to TRBJ2-1; tentatively, D is TRBD2 (6 bases). V was trimmed by 7 bases and J by 2 bases, leaving 33 bases between them. The germline CDR1 and CDR2 sequences are ENHRY and SYGVKD. The CDR3 spans 21 residues. The CDR3 sequence: CAITASEPTGGPTLTYNEQFF. The CDR3 DNA follows: TGTGCCATCACTGCTAGCGAACCCACTGGCGGACCAACTCTTACCTACAATGAGCAGTTCTTC.

The sample holds one count of this clone. J is TRBJ1-2 and V is TRBV2; D remains unclear. V was trimmed by 2 bases and J by 4 bases, leaving 8 bases between them. This CDR3 region has 13 residues. CDR1 SNHLY and CDR2 FYNNEI come from the germline V gene. CDR3 coding DNA: TGTGCCAGCAGTGAACAGGCCAGCTATGGCTACACCTTC. Translating it yields CASSEQASYGYTF.

The V call is TRBV6-5, the J call TRBJ1-4, with a possible D match to TRBD1 (6 bases). From germline, CDR1 is MNHEY and CDR2 SVGAGI. This CDR3 has 14 residues. The V end lost 2 bases, the J end lost 8 bases, and 12 bases lay between the germline ends. CDR3 amino acids: CASSYQLRGEKLFF. For the CDR3, the DNA is TGTGCCAGCAGTTACCAGCTCAGGGGCGAAAAACTGTTTTTT.